One T cell receptor beta chain is described in this entry. Trimming took off 6 bases at V and 2 bases at J, with 14 bases between the two ends. In germline, CDR1 is MNHNY, CDR2 SVGAGI (reference sequence). The CDR3 sequence is 14 residues long. By flow cytometry, patients selected for sequencing had shown an expansion of CD8+CD57+ cells. It was genomic DNA that served as the template for profiling TCR beta VDJ and CDR3. TCRdb itself ran the reads through MiXCR, one entry per CDR3 protein. This table has a few hundred thousand distinct CDR3 sequences, about 50% appearing once. The data were obtained in a study of CD8+CD57+ T cells in acquired aplastic anemia.

The chain recombines TRBV6-6 with TRBJ2-7, with D maybe TRBD2 (5 bases). Sequencing was carried out using sorted CD4+, CD8+, or CD8+CD57+ T cells (not recorded which) from PBMCs. This clonotype was sampled from a human donor with aplastic anemia. The CDR3 bases are TGTGCCAGCAGCCCCAACAGCGGAACCTACGAGCAGTACTTC. It yields the protein CASSPNSGTYEQYF.